This note documents a single T cell receptor beta chain sequence. What it binds is not known. The data are from a study of Ad26.COV2.S vaccination and SARS-CoV-2 variants. The wider study: The vaccine Ad26.COV2.S was put into the muscle once, or twice with 56 days between. The study, taken as a whole, reports: Vaccine recipients and placebo recipients showed similar non-spike TCR breadth. Analytic work on TCR breadth and depth might have understated the full extent of total T cell responses.

The treatment: around 19 received Ad26.COV2.S at low or high dose, single or two shots; roughly five received placebo; per-sample allocation not given. The investigators took samples on day 63 after the first vaccine or placebo injection. Assay: immunoSEQ multiplex PCR; the TCRdb copy retains only in-frame clones and omits some. The sample contains a few hundred thousand clones, roughly 90% of which appear only once. This CDR3 has 15 amino acids. The V gene end was trimmed by 7 bases and the J gene end by 5 bases; junction bases not matched to a gene: 10. CDR1 SEHNR and CDR2 FQNEAQ come from the germline V gene (reference sequence).

Sequencing was performed on peripheral blood, taken in a trial of Ad26.COV2.S vaccine versus placebo. This TCR derives from a person between 18 and 59 years old who received the Ad26.COV2.S COVID-19 vaccine or a placebo. This chain connects TRBV7-9 to TRBJ2-1, with 8 bases that match TRBD1. CDR3 DNA sequence: TGTGCCAGCATCCTTATCGGGACAGGTCACAATGAGCAGTTCTTC. Translating gives CASILIGTGHNEQFF.